The 32 T cell receptor beta chains given below trace back to one sample, sequenced in a study of CD8+ T cells in alopecia areata. Reverse transcription of extracted RNA yielded cDNA, which provided the sequencing template. Sequencing was performed with immunoSEQ multiplex PCR; in TCRdb, only in-frame clones are kept and a portion is missing. The top ten clones hold about 15% of a sample with 60,000 to 85,000 clones, roughly 28% of them seen once. Treatment here: oral pan-JAK inhibitor, 5-10 mg twice daily. Source: CD8+ T cells sorted from blood, taken at week 4, from a patient treated with tofacitinib. The source of these receptors is a human donor with alopecia areata.

In its sample, this clone was seen a few times. DNA for the CDR3: TGCAGTGTCTGGGGTCCTACAACGGACAATGAGCAGTTCTTC. Protein: CSVWGPTTDNEQFF. The chain recombines TRBV29-1 with TRBJ2-1; D is uncertain. Germline CDR1 is SQVTM and CDR2 is ANQGSEA. This CDR3 has 14 amino acids.

This clone has a handful of counts. This chain uses TRBV29-1 with TRBJ2-3, with unresolved D. Trimming removed 4 bases from V and 1 base from J, with 21 bases in between. This CDR3 contains 17 residues. Germline assignment: CDR1 SQVTM and CDR2 ANQGSEA. The CDR3 is CSVVGVPPDNCTDTQYF. The CDR3 DNA sequence: TGCAGCGTTGTTGGGGTCCCGCCCGACAACTGCACAGATACGCAGTATTTT.

The chain uses TRBV15 and TRBJ2-2, with D unresolved. CDR1 is LNHNV, CDR2 YYDKDF, per germline (reference sequence). This CDR3 has 13 residues. Trimming took 0 bases from V and 3 from J, leaving 2 bases between them. CDR3 coding DNA: TGTGCCACCAGCAGAGATCACACCGGGGAGCTGTTTTTT. This translates into CATSRDHTGELFF.

This clone was seen a few times. The V call is TRBV4-1, the J call TRBJ2-7; 14 bases agree with TRBD2. The CDR3 is made up of 20 amino acids. Germline V gives CDR1 MGHRA, CDR2 YSYEKL. V dropped 2 bases and J dropped 2; count of bases not matched to a gene: 14. CDR3 sequence reads: CASSQRGGFGLAGGPYEQYF. The CDR3, as DNA: TGCGCCAGCAGCCAAAGGGGAGGTTTCGGACTAGCGGGAGGTCCCTACGAGCAGTACTTC.

This clone was seen more than once but under ten times. V usage is TRBV29-1 and J usage is TRBJ2-1, with TRBD2 identical over 14 bases. The CDR3 is 14 residues long. The germline V gene encodes CDR1 SQVTM and CDR2 ANQGSEA. V was pared by 6 bases and J by 9 bases, with 7 bases of the junction left unmatched. The CDR3 sequence: CSVAGLAGVGEQFF. CDR3 in DNA: TGCAGCGTCGCGGGACTAGCGGGAGTGGGTGAGCAGTTCTTC.

This clone was counted a few times. The rearrangement joins TRBV9 to TRBJ2-2; D could derive from TRBD1 or TRBD2 (5 bases each). The CDR3 is 17 amino acids. Looked up from germline, CDR1 is SGDLS and CDR2 is YYNGEE. The V and J ends lost 1 base and 0 bases respectively, with 13 bases between them. The chain's CDR3 is CASSVRRDRSNTGELFF. As DNA, the CDR3 is TGTGCCAGCAGCGTAAGAAGGGACCGTTCGAACACCGGGGAGCTGTTTTTT.

A note on this clone: The junction departs from the called germline gene at one end, perhaps through a read error. The chain has TRBV29-1 and TRBJ2-1, with D unresolved. CDR1 and CDR2 from the germline V gene are SQVTM and ANQGSEA. The CDR3 covers 11 residues. CDR3 region: CMGYSYNEQFF. The CDR3 coding sequence is TGTATGGGGTACTCCTACAATGAGCAGTTCTTC.

The CDR3 here is CASSSGTGFSYEQYF. CDR3 bases: TGTGCCAGCAGCTCCGGGACAGGGTTCTCCTACGAGCAGTACTTC. The chain couples TRBV7-9 to TRBJ2-7, with 9 bases that match TRBD1. CDR1 and CDR2 (germline): SEHNR, FQNEAQ (reference sequence). V gave up 4 bases and J gave up 0 bases; unmatched junction bases: 4. CDR3 size: 15 residues.

The gene calls are TRBV5-1 and TRBJ1-1; no clear D gene. CDR1 and CDR2 (germline): SGHRS, YFSETQ. The ends were cut back, 3 bases at V and 7 bases at J, with 13 bases in the middle. The CDR3 loop spans 13 amino acids. This chain's CDR3 is CASSSRSQVEAFF. CDR3 nucleotide sequence: TGCGCCAGCAGCTCAAGGAGTCAGGTTGAAGCTTTCTTT.

There are a few counts of this clone. J is TRBJ2-3 and V is TRBV29-1; possible D gene TRBD1, 5 bases. In germline, CDR1 is SQVTM, CDR2 ANQGSEA. V lost 0 bases and J lost 3, with 16 bases in between. This CDR3 region has 16 residues. CDR3 amino acids: CSVEEMGRVGTDTQYF. In nucleotides, the CDR3 is TGCAGCGTTGAAGAAATGGGGCGTGTGGGGACAGATACGCAGTATTTT.

The rearrangement joins TRBV30 to TRBJ2-7, with TRBD1 identical over 7 bases. Germline assignment: CDR1 GTSNPN and CDR2 SVGIG (reference sequence). The CDR3 sequence is 12 residues long. Trimming took 2 bases from V and 4 from J; bases not matched to a gene: 2. The CDR3 spells CAWSSTGYEQYF. The CDR3 region has the DNA TGTGCCTGGAGTTCGACAGGGTACGAGCAGTACTTC.

This clone has only a few counts. The chain joins TRBV7-9 to TRBJ2-1; a weak D match, TRBD2 (6 bases). Trimming took 5 bases from V and 10 from J, leaving 18 bases between them. This CDR3 contains 14 residues. Looked up from germline, CDR1 is SEHNR and CDR2 is FQNEAQ (reference sequence). Here the CDR3 reads CASSGKTAGKEQFF. CDR3 DNA sequence: TGTGCCAGCAGCGGAAAGACTGCGGGGAAAGAGCAGTTCTTC.

With regard to this clone: Other DNA sequences within the sample encode an identical CDR3. V and J are TRBV9 and TRBJ2-7, with D possibly matching TRBD2 (6 bases). CDR1 and CDR2 from the germline V gene are SGDLS and YYNGEE. CDR3 length: 14 amino acids. V was cut by 0 bases and J by 3 bases, with 10 bases left in between. CDR3 nucleotide sequence: TGTGCCAGCAGCGTAGGATACGGGAGCTACGAGCAGTACTTC. It codes for CASSVGYGSYEQYF.

The V gene is TRBV11-3, the J gene TRBJ2-1, with a weak D call TRBD2 (5 bases). CDR3 length equals 13 residues. From germline, CDR1 is SGHNT and CDR2 YENEEA. V lost 4 bases and J 4 bases, leaving 8 bases between the germline ends. The CDR3 sequence: CASSSSLYNEQFF. CDR3 sequence (DNA): TGTGCCAGCAGCTCTAGCCTATACAATGAGCAGTTCTTC.

A few counts support this clone. CDR3 sequence: CASSVGAPGELFF. DNA for the CDR3: TGTGCCAGCAGCGTAGGGGCCCCCGGGGAGCTGTTTTTT. The chain combines TRBV9 with TRBJ2-2, with unresolved D. Trimming took 0 bases from V and 6 from J, leaving 6 bases between them. The CDR3 is made up of 13 amino acids. The germline V gene encodes CDR1 SGDLS and CDR2 YYNGEE.

This clone was observed a handful of times. The chain has TRBV6-5 and TRBJ2-7; D might be TRBD2 (6 bases). V was clipped by 5 bases and J by 3 bases, with 8 bases between them. Germline lookup yields CDR1 MNHEY and CDR2 SVGAGI. The CDR3 totals 12 residues. CDR3 residues: CASSTGGYEQYF. CDR3 DNA sequence: TGTGCCAGCAGTACCGGGGGCTACGAGCAGTACTTC.

The chain recombines TRBV29-1 with TRBJ1-2; 10 bases agree with TRBD1. This CDR3 has 13 residues. V trimming: 1 base; J trimming: 6 bases; junction bases outside the gene matches: 2. Germline V gives CDR1 SQVTM, CDR2 ANQGSEA. This chain's CDR3 is CSVEGQGANGYTF. The CDR3 DNA follows: TGCAGCGTTGAAGGACAGGGGGCAAATGGCTACACCTTC.

The chain links TRBV2 to TRBJ1-1; D ambiguous. Germline V gene data show CDR1 as SNHLY and CDR2 as FYNNEI. The CDR3 extends over 16 amino acids. V was pared by 3 bases and J by 0 bases, with 14 bases between. The CDR3 loop is CASSDSENRMNTEAFF. The CDR3 nucleotides are TGTGCCAGCAGTGATTCTGAAAACCGCATGAACACTGAAGCTTTCTTT.

This clone was seen a few times. The chain uses TRBV29-1 and TRBJ2-1; D gene unclear. V lost 5 bases to trimming and J lost 0 bases, with 8 bases between them. Germline lookup yields CDR1 SQVTM and CDR2 ANQGSEA. The CDR3 runs to 13 residues. This chain's CDR3 is CSVSGPSYNEQFF. The DNA for the CDR3 is TGCAGCGTTTCAGGACCCTCCTACAATGAGCAGTTCTTC.

The rearrangement joins TRBV5-1 to TRBJ2-1, with TRBD1 identical over 10 bases. J lost 7 bases, V lost 4 bases, and 8 bases had no gene match. CDR1 SGHRS and CDR2 YFSETQ come from the germline V gene. The CDR3 length is 15 residues. CDR3 protein: CASSPPGQGRNEQFF. Written as DNA, the CDR3 is TGCGCCAGCAGCCCACCGGGACAGGGGAGGAATGAGCAGTTCTTC.

This clone was detected ten times or more. The J gene is TRBJ2-3, the V gene TRBV11-2; D not certain. V was clipped by 3 bases and J by 6 bases, with 19 bases between them. The CDR3 contains 16 residues. CDR1 SGHAT and CDR2 FQNNGV come from the germline V gene. This CDR3 is CASSFRPDIQMDTQYF. CDR3 DNA: TGTGCCAGCAGCTTTCGCCCAGACATTCAAATGGATACGCAGTATTTT.

Concerning this clone: A clone one base away is much larger, so this may be a read error. The chain recombines TRBV7-2 with TRBJ2-7; no reliable D call. Germline CDR1 reads SGHTA; CDR2 reads FQGNSA. The CDR3 runs 11 residues. V dropped 5 bases and J dropped 3 bases, with 5 bases sitting between them. Here the CDR3 reads CASSPDYEQYF. The CDR3 DNA reads as TGTGCCAGCAGCCCCGACTACGAGCAGTACTTC.

Only a few counts were recorded for this clone. This chain links TRBV29-1 with TRBJ2-2; perhaps TRBD1 as D (6 bases). In germline, CDR1 is SQVTM, CDR2 ANQGSEA. The CDR3 extends over 13 amino acids. Trimming pared 5 bases from V and 6 bases from J, leaving 13 bases between. The CDR3 region is CSVRFRGAGELFF. The CDR3 nucleotides read TGCAGCGTTCGGTTCAGGGGCGCCGGGGAGCTGTTTTTT.

V is TRBV5-1 and J is TRBJ1-4; D gene ambiguous. V shed 0 bases and J shed 8 bases, with 2 bases lying between them. CDR3 length equals 11 residues. The germline gives CDR1 SGHRS, CDR2 YFSETQ. CDR3 protein: CASSLGEKLFF. The DNA for the CDR3 is TGCGCCAGCAGCTTGGGCGAAAAACTGTTTTTT.

V gene TRBV28 combines with J gene TRBJ1-2, with a weak D call TRBD1 (5 bases). V dropped 6 bases and J dropped 7 bases, with 12 bases sitting between them. Germline V gives CDR1 MDHEN, CDR2 SYDVKM. The CDR3 length is 12 residues. The DNA for the CDR3 is TGTGCCAGCAGACCCGGACATCCTGGCTACACCTTC. Its translation: CASRPGHPGYTF.

J is TRBJ2-5 and V is TRBV7-2; 10 bases agree with TRBD1. The germline gives CDR1 SGHTA, CDR2 FQGNSA. V dropped 6 bases and J dropped 4; count of bases not matched to a gene: 11. This CDR3 has 16 residues. The CDR3 spells CASRAAGTGDRETQYF. DNA for the CDR3: TGTGCCAGCAGAGCCGCAGGGACAGGGGATCGAGAGACCCAGTACTTC.

The J gene is TRBJ2-1, the V gene TRBV6-6, with D maybe TRBD2 (6 bases). CDR1 MNHNY and CDR2 SVGAGI come from the germline V gene (reference sequence). The CDR3 is 16 residues long. V lost 6 bases to trimming and J lost 4 bases, with 19 bases between them. The DNA for the CDR3 is TGTGCCAGCAGGCCCTCGCCGTGGGGGGAATACAATGAGCAGTTCTTC. Translation gives CASRPSPWGEYNEQFF.

This clone was seen only a few times. This is likely an artifact of a read error, given a far larger clone one base away. Distinct nucleotide sequences in the sample also encode this CDR3. V is TRBV7-3 and J is TRBJ1-1, with a weak D call TRBD1 (5 bases). The CDR3 runs to 12 residues. V was trimmed by 3 bases and J by 4 bases, leaving 6 bases between them. Looked up from germline, CDR1 is SGHTA and CDR2 is FQGTGA. CDR3 amino acids: CASSFGTTEAFF. In DNA, the CDR3 is TGTGCCAGCAGCTTCGGGACCACTGAAGCTTTCTTT.

This rearrangement joins TRBV14 to TRBJ2-2, with D unresolved. From germline, CDR1 is SGHDN and CDR2 FVKESK. V lost 5 bases to trimming and J lost 6 bases, with 10 bases between them. The CDR3 has 13 amino acids. CDR3 protein: CASSGKVAGELFF. The CDR3 DNA reads as TGTGCCAGCAGCGGGAAGGTAGCCGGGGAGCTGTTTTTT. Full variable domain (outside the CDR3, taken from reference TRBV14 and TRBJ2-2): EAGVTQFPSHSVIEKGQTVTLRCDPISGHDNLYWYRRVMGKEIKFLLHFVKESKQDESGMPNNRFLAERTGGTYSTLKVQPAELEDSGVYFCASSGKVAGELFFGEGSRLTVL.

V usage is TRBV7-2 and J usage is TRBJ2-7; D gene ambiguous. There are 15 residues in the CDR3. The germline V and J ends were trimmed by 1 base and 4 bases, with 14 bases remaining between them. The germline V gene encodes CDR1 SGHTA and CDR2 FQGNSA. As DNA, the CDR3 is TGTGCCAGCAGCTTAGTTCACCCCGAGAATTACGAGCAGTACTTC. It codes for CASSLVHPENYEQYF.

This sequence joins TRBV29-1 and TRBJ2-3; D not resolved. This CDR3 comprises 10 residues. Germline V gene data show CDR1 as SQVTM and CDR2 as ANQGSEA. The CDR3 sequence is CSAWGDTQYF. For the CDR3, the DNA is TGCAGTGCTTGGGGAGATACGCAGTATTTT.

This clone was observed a handful of times. V gene TRBV30 combines with J gene TRBJ2-1; D unresolved. V lost 2 bases to trimming and J lost 7 bases, with 9 bases between them. The CDR3 runs 12 residues. The germline V gene encodes CDR1 GTSNPN and CDR2 SVGIG (reference sequence). DNA of the CDR3: TGTGCCTGGAGTTCAACGTTAAATGAGCAGTTCTTC. Translation gives CAWSSTLNEQFF.